This TCR beta chain was profiled in a study of blood T cell repertoires in COVID-19. Generated by immunoSEQ multiplex PCR, the TCRdb table keeps only in-frame clones and is missing some. This sample yields roughly 380,000 clones, of which roughly 86% are seen a single time; 1% to 1.5% belongs to the top ten. The table lists this clone with a count of one. This CDR3 has 16 amino acids. The V gene's germline CDR1 is LGHDT and CDR2 YNNKEL (reference sequence). Between the trimmed V and J ends, which lost 1 base and 2 bases, there was a span of 15 bases. This receptor was obtained from a man aged 25-45 years who had recovered from COVID-19. This sequence joins TRBV3-1 (or the pseudogene TRBV3-2) and TRBJ2-7; D is uncertain. The specimen sequenced was PBMCs or T cells enriched from blood (not recorded which). CDR3 sequence (DNA): TGTGCCAGCAGCCAAGGGTCCCAGGCCCCGGCCTACGAGCAGTACTTC. It is translated as CASSQGSQAPAYEQYF.